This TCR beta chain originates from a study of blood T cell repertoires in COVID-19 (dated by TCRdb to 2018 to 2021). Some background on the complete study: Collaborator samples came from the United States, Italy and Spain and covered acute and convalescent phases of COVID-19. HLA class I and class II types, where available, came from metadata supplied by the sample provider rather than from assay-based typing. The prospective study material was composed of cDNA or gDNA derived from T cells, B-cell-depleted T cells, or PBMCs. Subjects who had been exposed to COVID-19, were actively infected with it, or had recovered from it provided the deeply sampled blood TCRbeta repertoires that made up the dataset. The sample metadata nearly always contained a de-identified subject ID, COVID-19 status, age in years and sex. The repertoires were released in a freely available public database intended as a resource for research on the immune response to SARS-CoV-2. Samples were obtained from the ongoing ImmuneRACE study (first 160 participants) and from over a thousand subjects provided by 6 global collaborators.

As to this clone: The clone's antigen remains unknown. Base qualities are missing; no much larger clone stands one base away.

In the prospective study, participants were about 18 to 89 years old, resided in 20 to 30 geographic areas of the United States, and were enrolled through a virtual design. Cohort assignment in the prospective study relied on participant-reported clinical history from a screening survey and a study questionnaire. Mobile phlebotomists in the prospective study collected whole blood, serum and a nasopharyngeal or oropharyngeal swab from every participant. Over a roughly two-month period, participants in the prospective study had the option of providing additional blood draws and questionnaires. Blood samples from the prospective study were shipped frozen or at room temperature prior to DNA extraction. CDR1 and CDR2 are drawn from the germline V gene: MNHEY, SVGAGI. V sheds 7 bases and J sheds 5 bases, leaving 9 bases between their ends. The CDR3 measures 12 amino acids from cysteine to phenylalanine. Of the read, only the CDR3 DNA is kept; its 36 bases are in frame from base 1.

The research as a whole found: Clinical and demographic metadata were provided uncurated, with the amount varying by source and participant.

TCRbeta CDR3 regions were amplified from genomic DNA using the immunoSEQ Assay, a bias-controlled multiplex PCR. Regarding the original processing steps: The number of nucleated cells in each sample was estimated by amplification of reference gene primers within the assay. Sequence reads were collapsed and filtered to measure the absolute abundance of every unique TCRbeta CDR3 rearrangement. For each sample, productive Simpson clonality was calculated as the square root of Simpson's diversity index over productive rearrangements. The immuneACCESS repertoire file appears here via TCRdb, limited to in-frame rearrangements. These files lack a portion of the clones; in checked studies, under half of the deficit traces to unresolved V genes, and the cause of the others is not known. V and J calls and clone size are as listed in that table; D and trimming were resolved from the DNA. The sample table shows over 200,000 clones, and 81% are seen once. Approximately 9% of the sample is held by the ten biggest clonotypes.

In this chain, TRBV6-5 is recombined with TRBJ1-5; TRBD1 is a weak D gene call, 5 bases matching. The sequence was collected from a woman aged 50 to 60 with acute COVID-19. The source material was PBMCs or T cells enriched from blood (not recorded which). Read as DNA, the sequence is TGTGCCAGCACCACGGGGGATCAGCCCCAGCATTTT. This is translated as CASTTGDQPQHF.